Here is one TCR beta chain with its context. The antigen remains unidentified. The sample originates from a study of T cells in localized non-small cell lung cancer. Study observations and caveats: Longer overall survival accompanied higher blood T cell density. Adjacent lung was found to contain a median approximately 60 of the top 100 tumor clones. The highest T cell clonality was in uninvolved adjacent lung, above tumor.

Sequencing used immunoSEQ multiplex PCR; TCRdb keeps in-frame clones, though not all of them. This repertoire shows around 48,000 clones, around 77% found once; its top ten account for less than 20%. Deletions cut 1 base from V and 0 bases from J, with 14 bases between. This CDR3 has 17 amino acids. The sample was peripheral blood, taken before any cancer treatment. This chain connects TRBV5-7 to TRBJ1-3; D gene ambiguous. TRBV5-7 is an ORF, with its function uncertain. This TCR derives from a man aged 40-75 years with stage I squamous cell lung carcinoma. CDR3 region: CASSLSRCRPSGNTIYF. CDR3 nucleotide sequence: TGTGCCAGCAGCTTGTCTAGGTGTCGGCCCTCTGGAAACACCATATATTTT.